A single sample gave rise to the 27 T cell receptor beta chains below, sequenced in a study of beta chain features in type 1 diabetes. The whole isolated RNA underwent reverse transcription, so sequencing captured expressed TCRB transcripts. Profiled with immunoSEQ multiplex PCR; TCRdb holds only in-frame clones, not every one. The profile shows almost 350,000 clones, 7% to 9% of them singletons. Sample: central memory CD4+ T cells from blood. Receptors were obtained from a woman aged 18-29 years in good health.

The rearrangement uses TRBV7-2 and TRBJ2-3, with TRBD2 matching 10 bases. The CDR3 spans 17 residues. Germline CDR1 SGHTA, CDR2 FQGNSA. V dropped 2 bases and J dropped 5; count of bases not matched to a gene: 10. Here the CDR3 DNA reads TGTGCCAGCAGCTTAATGTCTCTAGCGGGGGCTCAAGATACGCAGTATTTT. Encoded protein: CASSLMSLAGAQDTQYF.

There are a few counts of this clone. The chain joins TRBV29-1 to TRBJ2-2; D unclear. This CDR3 has 14 residues. Germline V gene sequence: CDR1 SQVTM, CDR2 ANQGSEA. V lost 3 bases, J lost 0 bases, and 8 bases lay in between. CDR3 loop: CSVEGRTNTGELFF. For the CDR3, the DNA is TGCAGCGTTGAGGGCAGGACGAACACCGGGGAGCTGTTTTTT.

The J gene is TRBJ2-7, the V gene TRBV7-2; D is tentatively TRBD1 or TRBD2 (6 bases each). Germline CDR1 and CDR2: SGHTA and FQGNSA. The length of the CDR3 is 15 residues. Between the trimmed V and J ends, which lost 0 bases and 3 bases, there was a span of 12 bases. The CDR3 nucleotides read TGTGCCAGCAGCTTAGCAGGGGGGCTCGGCTACGAGCAGTACTTC. Translated, it gives CASSLAGGLGYEQYF.

In its sample, this clone was seen a few times. The chain recombines TRBV29-1 with TRBJ2-3; 7 bases are a match to TRBD1. Germline V CDR1 and CDR2: SQVTM, ANQGSEA. V was clipped by 8 bases and J by 6 bases; unmatched bases: 14. This CDR3 region has 14 residues. The CDR3 region has the DNA TGCAGCTTCACAGGGGATGTGGTTCAGGATACGCAGTATTTT. It specifies CSFTGDVVQDTQYF.

V gene TRBV27 combines with J gene TRBJ2-2; unclear D gene. The CDR3 loop spans 13 amino acids. V gave up 1 base and J gave up 9 bases, with 9 bases separating them. Germline assignment: CDR1 MNHEY and CDR2 SMNVEV (reference sequence). In nucleotides, the CDR3 is TGTGCCAGCAGTTTATTAGGGTGGAGGGAGCTGTTTTTT. It is translated as CASSLLGWRELFF.

This clone turned up a few times. V gene TRBV18 combines with J gene TRBJ2-2; 7 nucleotides line up with TRBD2. The V and J ends lost 0 bases and 4 bases, in that order; junction bases with no gene match: 2. Germline CDR1 is KGHSH and CDR2 is LQKENI. The CDR3 has 15 amino acids. The CDR3 here is CASSPPGRATGELFF. For the CDR3, the DNA is TGTGCCAGCTCACCACCGGGGAGGGCCACCGGGGAGCTGTTTTTT.

This clone came up a few times. The V gene is TRBV7-6, the J gene TRBJ2-1; 14 positions match TRBD2. The V gene's germline CDR1 is SGHVS and CDR2 FNYEAQ. The CDR3 loop spans 16 amino acids. After removal of 5 bases from V and 9 bases from J, the junction contained 9 bases not matched to a gene. CDR3 nucleotides: TGTGCCAGCAGCCTCGGGACTAGCGGGGGAGGCGGTGAGCAGTTCTTC. It specifies CASSLGTSGGGGEQFF.

This clone was seen a handful of times. The junction does not match germline at one end; this may be a read error. The CDR3 loop reads CASTVQGSYGYTF. The CDR3 bases are TGTGCCAGCACCGTACAGGGTTCCTATGGCTACACCTTC. The chain recombines TRBV9 with TRBJ1-2; weak D call: TRBD1 (6 bases). Germline V lookup: CDR1 SGDLS, CDR2 YYNGEE. The CDR3 has 13 residues.

V is TRBV19 and J is TRBJ1-5; 8 bases map to TRBD1. The CDR3 runs 12 residues. Trimming took 10 bases from V and 7 from J; bases not matched to a gene: 6. CDR1 and CDR2 (germline): LNHDA, SQIVND (reference sequence). The CDR3 region is CATGQGTQPQHF. CDR3 bases: TGTGCCACCGGACAGGGAACCCAGCCCCAGCATTTT.

This clone was recorded at least ten times. The chain recombines TRBV18 with TRBJ2-1; the match to TRBD2 covers 9 bases. The CDR3 sequence is 15 residues long. V shed 1 base, J shed 4 bases, and the junction held 2 bases outside the gene matches. Per germline, CDR1 KGHSH and CDR2 LQKENI. The CDR3 DNA follows: TGTGCCAGCTCACCACGACTAGCGGATTACAATGAGCAGTTCTTC. Residues: CASSPRLADYNEQFF. Full variable domain (outside the CDR3, taken from reference TRBV18 and TRBJ2-1): NAGVMQNPRHLVRRRGQEARLRCSPMKGHSHVYWYRQLPEEGLKFMVYLQKENIIDESGMPKERFSAEFPKEGPSILRIQQVVRGDSAAYFCASSPRLADYNEQFFGPGTRLTVL.

This sequence joins TRBV4-2 and TRBJ2-7; unclear D gene. Germline V CDR1 and CDR2: LGHNA, YNFKEQ. The CDR3 is made up of 13 amino acids. Trimming took 3 bases from V and 3 from J, leaving 9 bases between them. The CDR3 region is CASSHGRIYEQYF. Here the CDR3 DNA reads TGTGCCAGCAGCCATGGCAGAATCTACGAGCAGTACTTC.

Notes on this clone: Distinct nucleotide sequences in the sample also encode this CDR3. This chain links TRBV7-8 with TRBJ2-5; D not certain. This CDR3 has 12 residues. Germline V gene lookup returns CDR1 SGHVS and CDR2 FQNEAQ. Trimming pared 5 bases from V and 0 bases from J, leaving 4 bases between. The CDR3 spells CASSRYQETQYF. In DNA, the CDR3 is TGTGCCAGCAGCCGGTACCAAGAGACCCAGTACTTC.

V is TRBV7-2 and J is TRBJ2-1, with D possibly being TRBD2 (6 bases). The CDR3 contains 13 residues. Germline V gene data show CDR1 as SGHTA and CDR2 as FQGNSA. V dropped 5 bases and J dropped 8 bases, with 13 bases sitting between them. Here the CDR3 DNA reads TGTGCCAGCAGCCCTCGACTAGTAGATGAGCAGTTCTTC. It translates to CASSPRLVDEQFF.

The gene calls are TRBV27 and TRBJ2-6; the D gene is possibly TRBD1 (5 bases). V was shortened by 5 bases and J by 2 bases, with 16 bases between the two germline ends. This CDR3 is built from 17 residues. Germline V gives CDR1 MNHEY, CDR2 SMNVEV (reference sequence). For the CDR3, the DNA is TGTGCCAGCAGTGCTTCATCTGACAGACCTGGGGCCAACGTCCTGACTTTC. Its translation is CASSASSDRPGANVLTF. The whole variable domain, remainder taken from reference TRBV27 and TRBJ2-6, is EAQVTQNPRYLITVTGKKLTVTCSQNMNHEYMSWYRQDPGLGLRQIYYSMNVEVTDKGDVPEGYKVSRKEKRNFPLILESPSPNQTSLYFCASSASSDRPGANVLTFGAGSRLTVL.

This clone has a handful of counts. This chain joins TRBV2 and TRBJ1-5, with 7 positions matching TRBD1. V lost 6 bases, J lost 6 bases, and 8 bases stayed unmatched. The CDR3 sequence is 14 residues long. Germline lookup yields CDR1 SNHLY and CDR2 FYNNEI. CDR3 bases: TGTGCCAGCAGCCGGACAGGAGGCGGTCAGCCCCAGCATTTT. Translating gives CASSRTGGGQPQHF.

This clone was found a few times. The chain carries TRBV25-1 and TRBJ2-7, with TRBD1 matching over 7 bases. This CDR3 region has 13 residues. The trim removed 7 bases at V and 5 bases at J, leaving 8 bases unmatched. The germline CDR1 and CDR2 sequences are MGHDK and SYGVNS. The CDR3 DNA sequence: TGTGCCAGCACCCGGACAGGTGGGAACGAGCAGTACTTC. This encodes CASTRTGGNEQYF.

The V call is TRBV9, the J call TRBJ1-2; D unresolved. CDR3 length equals 15 residues. In germline, CDR1 is SGDLS, CDR2 YYNGEE. V was trimmed by 0 bases and J by 0 bases, leaving 9 bases between them. For the CDR3, the DNA is TGTGCCAGCAGCGTAGGGGTAGACCCTAACTATGGCTACACCTTC. Its translation: CASSVGVDPNYGYTF.

A few counts support this clone. The chain is built from TRBV7-9 and TRBJ2-7; no definite D call. Germline loops: CDR1 SEHNR, CDR2 FQNEAQ (reference sequence). This CDR3 region has 13 residues. V was cut by 2 bases and J by 5 bases, with 10 bases left in between. In nucleotides, the CDR3 is TGTGCCAGCAGCTTAAATAGTTTGAACGAGCAGTACTTC. It codes for CASSLNSLNEQYF.

This clone was recorded a few times. This chain joins TRBV5-4 and TRBJ2-5; TRBD2 agrees at 10 bases. Looked up from germline, CDR1 is SGHNT and CDR2 is YYREEE (reference sequence). The CDR3 is made up of 15 amino acids. The J segment lost 5 bases and the V segment lost 4 bases, leaving 8 bases of the junction unmatched. CDR3 nucleotide sequence: TGTGCCAGCAGCCACACCGGGACTAGCGTCGAGACCCAGTACTTC. It encodes CASSHTGTSVETQYF.

This rearrangement joins TRBV7-3 to TRBJ1-2, with 8 bases aligning to TRBD1. This CDR3 comprises 13 residues. From germline, CDR1 is SGHTA and CDR2 FQGTGA. V shed 5 bases, J shed 6 bases, and the junction held 5 bases outside the gene matches. This CDR3 is CASSPGTGNGYTF. Here the CDR3 DNA reads TGTGCCAGCAGCCCAGGGACAGGCAATGGCTACACCTTC. The entire variable domain, with the rest obtained from reference TRBV7-3 and TRBJ1-2, is as follows: GAGVSQTPSNKVTEKGKYVELRCDPISGHTALYWYRQSLGQGPEFLIYFQGTGAADDSGLPNDRFFAVRPEGSVSTLKIQRTERGDSAVYLCASSPGTGNGYTFGSGTRLTVV.

This clone was counted ten times or more. The rearrangement links TRBV14 to TRBJ1-4; 10 bases are a match to TRBD1. The CDR3 contains 15 residues. Unmatched junction bases numbered 4, after V lost 2 bases and J lost 7 bases. Germline CDR1 reads SGHDN; CDR2 reads FVKESK. In nucleotides, the CDR3 is TGTGCCAGCAGCCAATTGACAGGGGGCGTTGAAAAACTGTTTTTT. This sequence encodes CASSQLTGGVEKLFF.

This clone appeared a few times. This sample includes further DNA sequences coding for the same CDR3. The V call is TRBV29-1, the J call TRBJ2-1, with 7 bases identical to TRBD2. The CDR3 spans 12 residues. Germline V gene data show CDR1 as SQVTM and CDR2 as ANQGSEA. With V trimmed by 4 bases and J by 10 bases, 7 bases remained unmatched. Written as DNA, the CDR3 is TGCAGCGTTGGAGCGGGATGGGGGGAGCAGTTCTTC. The encoded protein is CSVGAGWGEQFF.

The chain couples TRBV27 to TRBJ2-7; TRBD1 agrees at 11 bases. Germline trimming cut 8 bases from V and 6 bases from J; bases unmatched to any gene: 9. Germline CDR1 reads MNHEY; CDR2 reads SMNVEV (reference sequence). The CDR3 runs 14 residues. DNA of the CDR3: TGTGCCAGCCAAATGGGACAGGGGGTAGTCGAGCAGTACTTC. Its protein product is CASQMGQGVVEQYF.

The chain links TRBV7-2 to TRBJ2-2; D gene unclear. Germline V CDR1 and CDR2: SGHTA, FQGNSA. V was trimmed by 2 bases and J by 3 bases, leaving 10 bases between them. CDR3 length: 15 residues. CDR3 residues: CASSLNAAHTGELFF. For the CDR3, the DNA is TGTGCCAGCAGCTTAAACGCAGCCCACACCGGGGAGCTGTTTTTT. The variable domain in full, completed from reference TRBV7-2 and TRBJ2-2, reads GAGVSQSPSNKVTEKGKDVELRCDPISGHTALYWYRQSLGQGLEFLIYFQGNSAPDKSGLPSDRFSAERTGGSVSTLTIQRTQQEDSAVYLCASSLNAAHTGELFFGEGSRLTVL.

This clone has only a few counts. This chain uses TRBV7-9 with TRBJ2-7; TRBD2 aligns across 7 bases. This CDR3 has 14 amino acids. V dropped 6 bases and J dropped 6; count of bases not matched to a gene: 11. Germline-derived CDR1 and CDR2 are SEHNR and FQNEAQ (reference sequence). The CDR3 region is CASSYQAGATEQYF. CDR3 in DNA: TGTGCCAGCAGTTATCAGGCGGGAGCAACCGAGCAGTACTTC. The variable domain in full, with the rest retrieved from reference TRBV7-9 and TRBJ2-7, is DTGVSQNPRHKITKRGQNVTFRCDPISEHNRLYWYRQTLGQGPEFLTYFQNEAQLEKSRLLSDRFSAERPKGSFSTLEIQRTEQGDSAMYLCASSYQAGATEQYFGPGTRLTVT.

This rearrangement joins TRBV6-5 to TRBJ1-4; D is unclear. V was pared by 4 bases and J by 7 bases, with 7 bases between. Germline V lookup: CDR1 MNHEY, CDR2 SVGAGI. This CDR3 contains 12 residues. CDR3 protein: CASSLPFEKLFF. In DNA form, the CDR3 reads TGTGCCAGCAGTTTGCCCTTTGAAAAACTGTTTTTT.

The chain uses TRBV20-1 and TRBJ1-5; D not resolved. V dropped 3 bases and J dropped 7 bases, with 7 bases sitting between them. CDR3 length equals 11 residues. Looked up from germline, CDR1 is DFQATT and CDR2 is SNEGSKA (reference sequence). The CDR3 loop is CSASFGQPQHF. The CDR3 coding sequence is TGCAGTGCTAGTTTCGGGCAGCCCCAGCATTTT.